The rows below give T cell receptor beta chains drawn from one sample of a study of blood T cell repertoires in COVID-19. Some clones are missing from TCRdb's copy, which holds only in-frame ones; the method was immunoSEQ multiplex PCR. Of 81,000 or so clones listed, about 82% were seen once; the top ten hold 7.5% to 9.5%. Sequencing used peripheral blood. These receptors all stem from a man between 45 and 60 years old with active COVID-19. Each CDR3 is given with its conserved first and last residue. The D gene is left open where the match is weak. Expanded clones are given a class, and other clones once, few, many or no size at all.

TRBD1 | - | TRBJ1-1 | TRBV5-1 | CASSLAADRAEAFF | TGCGCCAGCAGCTTGGCCGCGGACAGGGCTGAAGCTTTCTTT
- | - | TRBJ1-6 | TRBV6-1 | CASSDQEHSPLHF | TGTGCCAGCAGTGACCAGGAACATTCACCCCTCCACTTT
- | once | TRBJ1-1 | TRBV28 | CASRRTTEAFF | TGTGCCAGTCGTAGAACCACTGAAGCTTTCTTT
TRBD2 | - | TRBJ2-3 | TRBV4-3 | CASSQGGTSVTQYF | TGCGCCAGCAGCCAAGGGGGGACTAGCGTTACGCAGTATTTT
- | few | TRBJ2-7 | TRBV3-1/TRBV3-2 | CASSRDEGYEQYF | TGTGCCAGCAGCCGAGATGAGGGCTACGAGCAGTACTTC
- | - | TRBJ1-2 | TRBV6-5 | CASKTGSGFYGYTF | TGTGCCAGCAAAACTGGCTCAGGGTTCTATGGCTACACCTTC
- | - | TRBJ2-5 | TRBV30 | CAWSLGSAGETQYF | TGTGCCTGGAGCTTAGGGAGTGCGGGTGAGACCCAGTACTTC
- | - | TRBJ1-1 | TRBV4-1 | CASSQSGHPGTEAFF | TGCGCCAGCAGCCAATCGGGACACCCGGGCACTGAAGCTTTCTTT
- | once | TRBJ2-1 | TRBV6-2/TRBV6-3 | CASSSTGGTGKYNEQFF | TGTGCCAGCAGTTCTACGGGGGGGACAGGGAAGTACAATGAGCAGTTCTTC
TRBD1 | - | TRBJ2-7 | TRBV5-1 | CASSSTGTGEKQYF | TGCGCCAGCAGCAGCACCGGGACAGGGGAGAAGCAGTACTTC
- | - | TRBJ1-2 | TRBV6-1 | CASSEERKGRGNYGYTF | TGTGCCAGCAGTGAGGAGAGGAAGGGCAGGGGCAACTATGGCTACACCTTC
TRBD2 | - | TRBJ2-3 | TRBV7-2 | CASSLRGVAGFTDTQYF | TGTGCCAGCAGCTTAAGGGGAGTAGCGGGGTTCACAGATACGCAGTATTTT
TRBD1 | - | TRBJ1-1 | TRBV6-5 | CASIRGGGRNTEAFF | TGTGCCAGCATAAGAGGAGGGGGCAGGAACACTGAAGCTTTCTTT
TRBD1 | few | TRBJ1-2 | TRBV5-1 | CASSQLPTGTVTNYGYTF | TGCGCCAGCAGCCAATTACCCACCGGGACAGTCACTAACTATGGCTACACCTTC
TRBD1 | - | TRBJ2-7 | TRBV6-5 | CASTWTGGLEQYF | TGTGCCAGCACGTGGACAGGGGGCCTCGAGCAGTACTTC
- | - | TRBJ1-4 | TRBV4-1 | CASSQEWGGEKLFF | TGCGCCAGCAGCCAAGAGTGGGGAGGTGAAAAACTGTTTTTT
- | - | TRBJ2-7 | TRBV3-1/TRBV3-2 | CASSQTGTYEQYF | TGTGCCAGCAGCCAGACAGGAACCTACGAGCAGTACTTC
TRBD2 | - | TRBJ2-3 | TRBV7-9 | CASSSSPGLAGNSTDTQYF | TGTGCCAGCAGCAGCTCCCCGGGACTAGCGGGAAATAGCACAGATACGCAGTATTTT
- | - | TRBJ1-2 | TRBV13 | CASTLGGARVGYTF | TGTGCCAGCACCCTGGGGGGGGCGCGGGTTGGCTACACCTTC
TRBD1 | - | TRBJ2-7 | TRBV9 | CASSAGQPSYEQYF | TGTGCCAGCAGCGCGGGACAGCCATCCTACGAGCAGTACTTC
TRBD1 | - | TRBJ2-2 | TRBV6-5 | CASRVDRGSTGELFF | TGTGCCAGCAGGGTAGACAGGGGGAGCACCGGGGAGCTGTTTTTT
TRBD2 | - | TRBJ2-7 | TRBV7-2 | CASSLEGGRAYEQYF | TGTGCCAGCAGCTTAGAGGGCGGGAGGGCCTACGAGCAGTACTTC
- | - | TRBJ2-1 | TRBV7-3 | CASRPDLNNEQFF | TGTGCCAGCCGACCCGACTTAAACAATGAGCAGTTCTTC
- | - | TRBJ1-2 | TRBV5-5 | CASSPSYYGYTF | TGTGCCAGCAGCCCTAGTTACTATGGCTACACCTTC
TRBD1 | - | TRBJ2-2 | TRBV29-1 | CSASPRTGHPGELFF | TGCAGCGCCTCTCCGAGGACAGGACATCCCGGGGAGCTGTTTTTT
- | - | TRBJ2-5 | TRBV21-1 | CASSPPGASGRAKVETQYF | TGTGCCAGCAGCCCCCCGGGGGCTAGCGGGAGGGCAAAGGTAGAGACCCAGTACTTC
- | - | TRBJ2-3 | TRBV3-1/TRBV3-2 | CASSQGNLEYF | TGTGCCAGCAGCCAGGGCAACCTTGAGTATTTT
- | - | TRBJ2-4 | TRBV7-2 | CASSATRAAGNIQYF | TGTGCCAGCAGCGCCACCCGGGCGGCGGGAAACATTCAGTACTTC
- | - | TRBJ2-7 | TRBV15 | CATSRESTYEQYF | TGTGCCACCAGCAGAGAGAGCACCTACGAGCAGTACTTC
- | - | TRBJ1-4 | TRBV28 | CASSLLGSMVEKLFF | TGTGCCAGCAGTCTCCTAGGATCCATGGTCGAAAAACTGTTTTTT
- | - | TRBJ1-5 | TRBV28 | CASSPGGKIDQPQHF | TGTGCCAGCAGTCCGGGAGGGAAGATCGATCAGCCCCAGCATTTT
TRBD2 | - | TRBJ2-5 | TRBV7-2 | CASSSPGLAGGPYETQYF | TGTGCCAGCAGCTCACCGGGACTAGCGGGAGGGCCCTATGAGACCCAGTACTTC
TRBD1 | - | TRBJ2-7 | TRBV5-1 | CASSLTGTGDDEQYF | TGCGCCAGCAGCTTGACCGGGACAGGGGACGACGAGCAGTACTTC
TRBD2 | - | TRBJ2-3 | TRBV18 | CASSTGGSQDTQYF | TGTGCCAGCTCGACGGGAGGGTCCCAGGATACGCAGTATTTT
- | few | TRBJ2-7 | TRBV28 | CASSLSFSGGGEQYF | TGTGCCAGCAGTTTATCCTTTTCGGGTGGAGGCGAGCAGTACTTC
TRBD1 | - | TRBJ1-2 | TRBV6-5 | CASSSQGGDGYTF | TGTGCCAGCAGCTCACAGGGGGGAGACGGCTACACCTTC
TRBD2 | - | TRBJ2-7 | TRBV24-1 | CAAIAREYYEQYF | TGTGCCGCTATAGCGCGGGAGTATTACGAGCAGTACTTC
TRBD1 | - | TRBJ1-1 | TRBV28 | CASRSGGRGTEAFF | TGTGCCAGCAGATCAGGGGGCAGGGGCACTGAAGCTTTCTTT
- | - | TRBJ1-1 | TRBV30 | CAWSVTVMNTEAFF | TGTGCCTGGAGTGTGACAGTTATGAACACTGAAGCTTTCTTT
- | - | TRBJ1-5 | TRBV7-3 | CASSPGVLSNQPQHF | TGTGCCAGCAGCCCCGGAGTCCTAAGCAATCAGCCCCAGCATTTT
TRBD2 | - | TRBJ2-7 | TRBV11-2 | CASSIGLAGANEQYF | TGTGCCAGCAGCATCGGACTAGCGGGAGCTAACGAGCAGTACTTC
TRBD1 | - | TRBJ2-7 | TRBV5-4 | CASSLGQGASYEQYF | TGTGCCAGCAGCTTGGGACAGGGGGCATCCTACGAGCAGTACTTC
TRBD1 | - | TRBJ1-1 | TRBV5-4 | CASSSGTGSIGGTEAFF | TGTGCCAGCAGCTCCGGGACAGGGAGTATTGGGGGCACTGAAGCTTTCTTT
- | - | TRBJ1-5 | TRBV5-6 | CASSLGQGSNQPQHF | TGTGCCAGCAGCTTGGGGCAGGGGAGCAATCAGCCCCAGCATTTT
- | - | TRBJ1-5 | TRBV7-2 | CASSLAWPHDQPQHF | TGTGCCAGCAGCTTAGCTTGGCCGCATGATCAGCCCCAGCATTTT
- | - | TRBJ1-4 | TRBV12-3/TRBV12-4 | CASSRGSEKLFF | TGTGCCAGCAGTCGGGGGAGTGAAAAACTGTTTTTT
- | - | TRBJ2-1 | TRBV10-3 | CAISDGYGNEQFF | TGTGCCATCAGTGACGGGTACGGCAATGAGCAGTTCTTC